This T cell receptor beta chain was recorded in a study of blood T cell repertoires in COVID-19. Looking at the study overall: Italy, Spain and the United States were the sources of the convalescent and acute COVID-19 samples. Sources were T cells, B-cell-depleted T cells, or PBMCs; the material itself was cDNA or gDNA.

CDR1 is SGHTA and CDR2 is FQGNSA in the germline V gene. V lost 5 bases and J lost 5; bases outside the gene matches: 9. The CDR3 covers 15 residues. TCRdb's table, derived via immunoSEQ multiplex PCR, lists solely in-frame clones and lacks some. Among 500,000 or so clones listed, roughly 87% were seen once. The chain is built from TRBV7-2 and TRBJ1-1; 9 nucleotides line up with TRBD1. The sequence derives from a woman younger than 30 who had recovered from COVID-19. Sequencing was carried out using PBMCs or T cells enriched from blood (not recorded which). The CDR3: CASSRDRGGETEAFF. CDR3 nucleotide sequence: TGTGCCAGCAGCAGAGACAGGGGGGGAGAGACTGAAGCTTTCTTT.